The present TCR beta chain was sequenced within a study of shared clonotypes between healthy human individuals. Notes on this clone: The target antigen is unknown.

General study results and limits: Sharing across four donors was highest in naive CD4 (approximately 5%) and lowest in memory CD8 (roughly 0.4%).

The V end lost 4 bases, the J end lost 5 bases, and 12 bases lay between the germline ends. This CDR3 comprises 13 residues. Looked up from germline, CDR1 is KGHSY and CDR2 is FQNENV. Using immunoSEQ multiplex PCR, the repertoire was profiled, and TCRdb retains in-frame clones only, with some absent. The table lists 100,000 to 120,000 clones, about 67% of them singletons, with roughly 25% in the top ten. The chain joins TRBV16 to TRBJ2-7; D gene unclear. The sample taken for sequencing was memory CD8+ T cells sorted from blood. Stated subset: CD45RO+ cells pooled with CCR7-negative TemRA cells. The receptor was isolated from a woman in her 30s in good health. The DNA for the CDR3 is TGTGCCAGCAGCCTCTACATCGCAGACGAGCAGTACTTC. This codes for CASSLYIADEQYF.